Listed below are T cell receptor beta chains from one sample, sequenced in a study of CD8+ T cells in alopecia areata. Generated by immunoSEQ multiplex PCR, the TCRdb table keeps only in-frame clones and is missing some. This table has about 180,000 clones, 50% to 60% appearing once. The sample in question was CD4+ T cells sorted from blood, obtained at week 0. These receptors all stem from a human donor with alopecia areata. The CDR3 runs from the conserved cysteine through the conserved F or W. Fields, in order: clone size, J gene, D gene, V gene, CDR3 DNA, CDR3 protein. A D gene is named only where the DNA matches it firmly. Rows may omit the clone size; those that give it use once, few, many or a size class.

clone size: -
J gene: TRBJ1-2
D gene: TRBD1
V gene: TRBV19
CDR3 DNA: TGTGCCAGTAGTAAGGGGACAGCTTATGGCTACACCTTC
CDR3 protein: CASSKGTAYGYTF

clone size: -
J gene: TRBJ1-1
D gene: -
V gene: TRBV29-1
CDR3 DNA: TGCAGCATGGAGGGGGTTCTGAACACTGAAGCTTTCTTT
CDR3 protein: CSMEGVLNTEAFF

clone size: -
J gene: TRBJ2-1
D gene: -
V gene: TRBV11-3
CDR3 DNA: TGTGCCAGCAGCTCTCGGGGGATGAGGGATTACAATGAGCAGTTCTTC
CDR3 protein: CASSSRGMRDYNEQFF

clone size: few
J gene: TRBJ2-3
D gene: -
V gene: TRBV13
CDR3 DNA: TGTGCCAGCAGTCCACCGGTGGGTACGCAGTATTTT
CDR3 protein: CASSPPVGTQYF

clone size: -
J gene: TRBJ2-2
D gene: TRBD1
V gene: TRBV5-1
CDR3 DNA: TGCGCCAGCAGCCAAGGGACAGGAGGCACCGGGGAGCTGTTTTTT
CDR3 protein: CASSQGTGGTGELFF

clone size: -
J gene: TRBJ1-6
D gene: -
V gene: TRBV30
CDR3 DNA: TGTGCCTGGAGTGCTATACAGTCGTCGACCCTCCACTTT
CDR3 protein: CAWSAIQSSTLHF

clone size: -
J gene: TRBJ1-6
D gene: -
V gene: TRBV25-1
CDR3 DNA: TGTGCCAGCAGTGCAGGGACGGCGAATTCACCCCTCCACTTT
CDR3 protein: CASSAGTANSPLHF

clone size: -
J gene: TRBJ2-7
D gene: -
V gene: TRBV7-2
CDR3 DNA: TGTGCCAGCAGCTTAGCGAAGGGGGTCTCCTACGAGCAGTACTTC
CDR3 protein: CASSLAKGVSYEQYF

clone size: -
J gene: TRBJ1-2
D gene: TRBD1
V gene: TRBV28
CDR3 DNA: TGTGCCAGCAGTACGACAGGGGGGGGCCCCTATGGCTACACCTTC
CDR3 protein: CASSTTGGGPYGYTF

clone size: once
J gene: TRBJ1-5
D gene: -
V gene: TRBV5-6
CDR3 DNA: TGTGCCAGCAGCCTCAACCGCTATCAGCCCCAGCATTTT
CDR3 protein: CASSLNRYQPQHF

clone size: few
J gene: TRBJ1-1
D gene: -
V gene: TRBV30
CDR3 DNA: TGTGCCTGGACCACATCGGGCCTTCTTAACACTGAAGCTTTCTTT
CDR3 protein: CAWTTSGLLNTEAFF

clone size: -
J gene: TRBJ2-3
D gene: TRBD1
V gene: TRBV2
CDR3 DNA: TGTGCCAGCAGTGGAGGGACAGGGGATGAGGATACGCAGTATTTT
CDR3 protein: CASSGGTGDEDTQYF

clone size: -
J gene: TRBJ2-7
D gene: -
V gene: TRBV7-9
CDR3 DNA: TGTGCCAGCAGCCCAAACCCTAGGGCCAGCTCCTACGAGCAGTACTTC
CDR3 protein: CASSPNPRASSYEQYF